This entry describes one TCR beta chain. V was pared by 7 bases and J by 8 bases, with 17 bases of the junction left unmatched. Per germline, CDR1 SGDLS and CDR2 YYNGEE. The CDR3 consists of 16 residues. This entry comes from a study of blood T cell repertoires in COVID-19. Study-wide context: The samples span acute and convalescent COVID-19 from the United States, Italy and Spain. Nucleic acid was either cDNA or gDNA, and it came from T cells, B-cell-depleted T cells, or PBMCs.

Authors' methods: Estimates of nucleated cell counts were drawn from the amplification of reference gene primers. Clones were sequenced by immunoSEQ multiplex PCR, and TCRdb holds only the in-frame ones, with some missing. V and J calls and clone size are as listed in that table; D and trimming were resolved from the DNA. Altogether 200,000 to 250,000 clones are present, about 88% being singletons, with the ten largest covering around 0.98%. The sample taken for sequencing was peripheral blood. The origin of this receptor is a man between 35 and 55 years old with acute or convalescent COVID-19. The chain employs TRBV9 and TRBJ2-1, with 8 nucleotides matching TRBD1. The CDR3 coding sequence is TGTGCCAGCGGAAGAACAGGGGGGTTTTCGGCGGATGAGCAGTTCTTC. Translated: CASGRTGGFSADEQFF.